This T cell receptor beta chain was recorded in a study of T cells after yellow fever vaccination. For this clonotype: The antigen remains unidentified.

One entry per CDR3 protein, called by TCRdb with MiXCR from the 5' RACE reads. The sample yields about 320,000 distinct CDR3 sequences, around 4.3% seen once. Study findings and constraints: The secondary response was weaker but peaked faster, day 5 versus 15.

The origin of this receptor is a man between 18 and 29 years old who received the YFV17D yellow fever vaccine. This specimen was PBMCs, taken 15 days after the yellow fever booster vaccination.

CDR3 in DNA: TGCGCCAGCAGCTTCTCCTCAGGGCATGAGCAGTTCTTC. Amino acids: CASSFSSGHEQFF. The V gene is TRBV5-1, the J gene TRBJ2-1; possible D gene TRBD1, 5 bases. The V gene lost 2 bases and the J gene lost 8 bases, with 11 bases spanning the gap. CDR1 is SGHRS, CDR2 YFSETQ, per germline. This CDR3 region has 13 residues. Supplemented by reference TRBV5-1 and TRBJ2-1, the full variable domain reads KAGVTQTPRYLIKTRGQQVTLSCSPISGHRSVSWYQQTPGQGLQFLFEYFSETQRNKGNFPGRFSGRQFSNSRSEMNVSTLELGDSALYLCASSFSSGHEQFFGPGTRLTVL.